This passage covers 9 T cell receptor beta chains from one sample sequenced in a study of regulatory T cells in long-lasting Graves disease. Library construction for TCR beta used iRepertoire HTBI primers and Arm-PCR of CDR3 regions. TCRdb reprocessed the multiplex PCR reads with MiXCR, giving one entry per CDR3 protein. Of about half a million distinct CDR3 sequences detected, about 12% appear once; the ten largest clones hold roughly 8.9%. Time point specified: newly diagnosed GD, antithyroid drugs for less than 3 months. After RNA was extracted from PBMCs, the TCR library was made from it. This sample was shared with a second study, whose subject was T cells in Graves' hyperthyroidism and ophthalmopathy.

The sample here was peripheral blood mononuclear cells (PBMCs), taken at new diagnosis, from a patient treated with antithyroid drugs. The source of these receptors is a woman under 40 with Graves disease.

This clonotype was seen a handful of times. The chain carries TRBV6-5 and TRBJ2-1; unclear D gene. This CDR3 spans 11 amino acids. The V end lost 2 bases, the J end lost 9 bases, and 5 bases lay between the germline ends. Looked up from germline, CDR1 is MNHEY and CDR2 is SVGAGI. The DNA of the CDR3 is TGTGCCAGCAGTTACGTCGGTGAGCAGTTCTTC. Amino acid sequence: CASSYVGEQFF.

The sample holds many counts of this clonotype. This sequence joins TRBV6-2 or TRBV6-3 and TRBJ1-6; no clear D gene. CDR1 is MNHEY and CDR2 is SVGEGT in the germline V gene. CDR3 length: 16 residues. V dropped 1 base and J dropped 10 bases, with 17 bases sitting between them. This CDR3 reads CASSYLRSSKGSPLHF. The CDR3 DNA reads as TGTGCCAGCAGTTACTTACGCTCCTCTAAGGGATCACCCCTCCACTTT.

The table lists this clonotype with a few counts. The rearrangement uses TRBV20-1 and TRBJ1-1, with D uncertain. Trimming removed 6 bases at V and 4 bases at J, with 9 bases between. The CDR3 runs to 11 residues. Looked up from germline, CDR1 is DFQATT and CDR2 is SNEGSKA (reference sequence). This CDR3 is CSALPGTEAFF. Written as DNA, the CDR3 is TGCAGTGCCCTGCCGGGCACTGAAGCTTTCTTT.

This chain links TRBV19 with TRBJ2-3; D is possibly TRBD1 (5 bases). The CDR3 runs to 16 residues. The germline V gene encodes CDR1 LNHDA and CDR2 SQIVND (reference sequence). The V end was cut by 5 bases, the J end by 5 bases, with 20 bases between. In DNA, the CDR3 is TGTGCCAGTAGTGATTGGGGCCCAGCTGCGCTAGATACGCAGTATTTT. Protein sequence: CASSDWGPAALDTQYF.

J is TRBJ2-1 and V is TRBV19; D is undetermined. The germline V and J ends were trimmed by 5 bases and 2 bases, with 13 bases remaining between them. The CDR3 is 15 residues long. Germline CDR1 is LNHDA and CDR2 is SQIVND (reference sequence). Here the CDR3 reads CASSLRLRPYNEQFF. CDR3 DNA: TGTGCCAGTAGTCTCCGGTTACGACCCTACAATGAGCAGTTCTTC.

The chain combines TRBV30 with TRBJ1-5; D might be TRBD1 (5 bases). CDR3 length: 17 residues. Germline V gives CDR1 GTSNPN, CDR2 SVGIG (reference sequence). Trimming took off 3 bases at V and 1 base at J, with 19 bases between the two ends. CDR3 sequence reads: CAWSRGGYVGSNQPQHF. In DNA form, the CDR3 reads TGTGCCTGGAGCCGTGGGGGGTATGTGGGCAGCAATCAGCCCCAGCATTTT.

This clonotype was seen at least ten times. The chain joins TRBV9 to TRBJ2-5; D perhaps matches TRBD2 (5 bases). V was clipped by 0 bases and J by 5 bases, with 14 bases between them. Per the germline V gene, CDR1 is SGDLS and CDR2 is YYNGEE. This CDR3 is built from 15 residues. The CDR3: CASSVVEGKLETQYF. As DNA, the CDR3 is TGTGCCAGCAGCGTAGTCGAGGGAAAGTTGGAGACCCAGTACTTC. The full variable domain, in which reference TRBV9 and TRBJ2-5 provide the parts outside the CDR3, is DSGVTQTPKHLITATGQRVTLRCSPRSGDLSVYWYQQSLDQGLQFLIQYYNGEERAKGNILERFSAQQFPDLHSELNLSSLELGDSALYFCASSVVEGKLETQYFGPGTRLLVL.

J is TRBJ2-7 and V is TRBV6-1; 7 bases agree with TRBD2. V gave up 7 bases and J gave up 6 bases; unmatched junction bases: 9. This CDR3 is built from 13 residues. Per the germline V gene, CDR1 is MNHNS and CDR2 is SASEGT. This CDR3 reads CASKGAGGSEQYF. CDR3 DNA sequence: TGTGCCAGCAAAGGCGCCGGCGGGAGCGAGCAGTACTTC.

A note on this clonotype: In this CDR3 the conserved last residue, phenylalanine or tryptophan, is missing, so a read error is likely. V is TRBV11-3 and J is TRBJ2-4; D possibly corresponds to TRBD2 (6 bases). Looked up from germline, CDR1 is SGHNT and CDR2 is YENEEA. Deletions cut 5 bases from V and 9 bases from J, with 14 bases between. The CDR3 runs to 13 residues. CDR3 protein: CASSQSGEGIQYL. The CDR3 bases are TGTGCCAGCAGCCAGTCGGGAGAGGGCATTCAGTACCTC.